These T cell receptor beta chains were read from a single sample in a study of blood T cell repertoires in COVID-19. TCRdb's copy holds only in-frame clones and misses some; the assay was immunoSEQ multiplex PCR. Seen here are some 200,000 clones, just over 85% observed once, and the top ten hold 5.9%. Sequenced sample: peripheral blood. The origin of the receptors is a man of 80 years or more with acute or convalescent COVID-19. Each CDR3 is given with its conserved first and last residue. The order of the fields is D gene, clone size, J gene, V gene, CDR3 protein, CDR3 DNA. D genes are given only for firm matches. Not all rows give a size; the values are once, few, many and, for expanded clones, a class.

TRBD1 NA TRBJ2-3 TRBV9 CASSPTGTDFTDTQYF TGTGCCAGCAGCCCCACCGGGACAGATTTCACAGATACGCAGTATTTT
TRBD2 NA TRBJ2-1 TRBV18 CASSKLAGGDNEQFF TGTGCCAGCTCAAAACTAGCGGGAGGGGACAATGAGCAGTTCTTC
TRBD1 NA TRBJ2-7 TRBV27 CASSPGQGYEQYF TGTGCCAGCAGTCCGGGACAGGGTTACGAGCAGTACTTC
NA NA TRBJ1-2 TRBV28 CASSLGGAELYDYGYTF TGTGCCAGCAGTCTCGGTGGGGCCGAATTGTACGACTATGGCTACACCTTC
TRBD1 NA TRBJ1-5 TRBV28 CASNLGTGAGQPQHF TGTGCCAGCAACCTCGGGACAGGGGCTGGTCAGCCCCAGCATTTT
NA NA TRBJ1-3 TRBV7-2 CASSLALTGTGNTIYF TGTGCCAGCAGCTTAGCGCTAACAGGGACCGGAAACACCATATATTTT
TRBD1 NA TRBJ1-4 TRBV19 CASSISTGGRATNEKLFF TGTGCCAGTAGTATTTCGACAGGGGGAAGGGCAACTAATGAAAAACTGTTTTTT
NA NA TRBJ1-6 TRBV11-2 CASSPWTDNSPLHF TGTGCCAGCAGCCCCTGGACAGATAATTCACCCCTCCACTTT
TRBD2 NA TRBJ2-7 TRBV7-2 CASSLGSSGSYEQYF TGTGCCAGCAGCTTAGGATCTAGCGGCTCCTACGAGCAGTACTTC
TRBD2 NA TRBJ2-3 TRBV7-2 CASSDRLAGGSSTDTQYF TGTGCCAGCAGCGACAGACTAGCGGGAGGAAGCAGCACAGATACGCAGTATTTT
TRBD1 once TRBJ1-5 TRBV28 CASSMAQGARGNQPQHF TGTGCCAGCAGTATGGCACAGGGGGCGCGAGGCAATCAGCCCCAGCATTTT
TRBD2 NA TRBJ2-3 TRBV7-2 CASSLALAGASTQYF TGTGCCAGCAGCTTAGCTCTAGCGGGGGCGTCCACGCAGTATTTT
TRBD1 NA TRBJ1-1 TRBV19 CASSLTGTANTEAFF TGTGCCAGTAGTTTAACCGGGACAGCGAACACTGAAGCTTTCTTT
NA NA TRBJ1-6 TRBV2 CASSLEGSPLHF TGTGCCAGCAGCTTGGAGGGATCACCCCTCCACTTT
TRBD1 NA TRBJ2-5 TRBV29-1 CSVPGSPGTADKETQYF TGCAGCGTCCCCGGCAGTCCAGGGACAGCGGACAAAGAGACCCAGTACTTC
TRBD2 NA TRBJ2-6 TRBV4-1 CASSPGRGSGANVLTF TGCGCCAGCAGCCCGGGGAGGGGTTCCGGGGCCAACGTCCTGACTTTC
TRBD1 NA TRBJ2-1 TRBV7-6 CASSLGQSGQGSRAGTYNEQFF TGTGCCAGCAGCTTAGGGCAGTCGGGACAGGGGTCCCGGGCGGGGACCTACAATGAGCAGTTCTTC
NA NA TRBJ1-6 TRBV27 CASSLPSQGTFGRGSPLHF TGTGCCAGCAGTTTACCGAGCCAGGGCACCTTTGGGCGTGGTTCACCCCTCCACTTT
NA NA TRBJ2-5 TRBV6-5 CASSRQETQYF TGTGCCAGCAGTCGCCAAGAGACCCAGTACTTC
TRBD2 NA TRBJ2-1 TRBV3-1/TRBV3-2 CASSQMGLAGYNEQFF TGTGCCAGCAGCCAAATGGGACTAGCGGGATACAATGAGCAGTTCTTC
NA NA TRBJ2-1 TRBV10-3 CAHGQGTPNEQFF TGTGCCCACGGCCAGGGCACTCCAAATGAGCAGTTCTTC
NA NA TRBJ1-5 TRBV27 CASSFRQYQPQHF TGTGCCAGCAGTTTTAGACAGTATCAGCCCCAGCATTTT
TRBD1 NA TRBJ2-3 TRBV27 CASSPQGRRATDTQYF TGTGCCAGCAGTCCACAGGGGCGCCGTGCGACAGATACGCAGTATTTT
TRBD1 NA TRBJ1-3 TRBV5-6 CASSWGQGEGNTIYF TGTGCCAGCAGCTGGGGACAGGGGGAAGGAAACACCATATATTTT
NA NA TRBJ2-2 TRBV7-2 CASSLFQGANTGELFF TGTGCCAGCAGCTTATTTCAGGGCGCGAACACCGGGGAGCTGTTTTTT
TRBD2 NA TRBJ2-7 TRBV7-8 CASSFPGLAGAYEQYF TGTGCCAGCAGCTTTCCGGGACTAGCGGGAGCATACGAGCAGTACTTC